This TCR beta chain was sequenced during a study of OX40 agonist ivuxolimab in advanced cancers. Findings of the study overall: Those patients achieving a partial response at 0.1-3.0 mg/kg showed among the lowest clonal expansion.

Here immunoSEQ multiplex PCR was the method, and the copy in TCRdb shows in-frame clones only, minus some. The table has about 60,000 clones, roughly 89% seen once. As regards this clone: Its antigen is undetermined.

Unmatched junction bases numbered 4, after V lost 3 bases and J lost 2 bases. The CDR3 sequence is 16 residues long. In germline, CDR1 is LNHDA, CDR2 SQIVND (reference sequence). This sequence joins TRBV19 and TRBJ2-4; 10 bases are shared with TRBD1. This TCR was sampled from an adult with an advanced solid tumor such as melanoma, head and neck, liver or kidney cancer. The source material was CD4+ or CD8+ T cells sorted from blood, sampled in a trial of the OX40 agonist ivuxolimab. As DNA, the CDR3 is TGTGCCAGTAGTATCGGGGGACAGGGGACCAAAAACATTCAGTACTTC. This gives the protein CASSIGGQGTKNIQYF. Full variable domain (missing parts from reference TRBV19 and TRBJ2-4): DGGITQSPKYLFRKEGQNVTLSCEQNLNHDAMYWYRQDPGQGLRLIYYSQIVNDFQKGDIAEGYSVSREKKESFPLTVTSAQKNPTAFYLCASSIGGQGTKNIQYFGAGTRLSVL.